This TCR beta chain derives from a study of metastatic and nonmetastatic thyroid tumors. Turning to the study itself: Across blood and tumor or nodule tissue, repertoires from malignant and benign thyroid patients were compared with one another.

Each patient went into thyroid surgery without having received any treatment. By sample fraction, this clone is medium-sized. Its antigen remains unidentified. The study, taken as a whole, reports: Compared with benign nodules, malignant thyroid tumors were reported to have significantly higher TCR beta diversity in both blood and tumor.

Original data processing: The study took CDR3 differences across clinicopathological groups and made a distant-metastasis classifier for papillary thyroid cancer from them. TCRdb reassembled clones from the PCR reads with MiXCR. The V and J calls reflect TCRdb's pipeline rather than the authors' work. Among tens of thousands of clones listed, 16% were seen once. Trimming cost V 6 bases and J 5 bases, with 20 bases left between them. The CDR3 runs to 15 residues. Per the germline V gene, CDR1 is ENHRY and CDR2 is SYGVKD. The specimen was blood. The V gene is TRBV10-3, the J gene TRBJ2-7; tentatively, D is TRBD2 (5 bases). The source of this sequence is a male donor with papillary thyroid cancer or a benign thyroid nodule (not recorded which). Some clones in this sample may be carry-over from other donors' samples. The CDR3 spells CAISPGSARRDEQYF. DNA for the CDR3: TGTGCCATCAGCCCCGGGTCTGCTAGGCGGGACGAGCAGTACTTC.